This T cell receptor beta chain was sequenced for a study of cytomegalovirus exposure and HLA in healthy donors. Researchers ran the PCR with 60 Vbeta and 13 Jbeta primers. The protocol was immunoSEQ multiplex PCR, while the TCRdb copy is restricted to in-frame clones and leaves out a portion. The data contain 100,000 to 150,000 clones, 77% of them singletons. Germline V lookup: CDR1 SGDLS, CDR2 YYNGEE. The CDR3 is 18 residues long. Trimming removed 4 bases from V and 8 bases from J; junction bases left unmatched: 16. The V and J genes are TRBV9 and TRBJ2-3; 13 nucleotides align to TRBD2. Sequences were obtained from PBMCs. The sequence derives from a male donor in good health and CMV-seropositive. The CDR3 bases are TGTGCCAGCAGCTTTGGACTAGCGGGGGTTGGAGGGGCAGGTACGCAGTATTTT. Amino acids: CASSFGLAGVGGAGTQYF.